The 30 T cell receptor beta chains below come from one sample, sequenced in a study of CD8 T cells in Susac syndrome. Random hexamers served to reverse transcribe about 0.5 to 1 ug RNA. TCRdb independently ran MiXCR on the immunoSEQ multiplex PCR reads; one entry per CDR3 protein. The sample lists 150,000 or so distinct CDR3 sequences, around 95% occurring once. What was sequenced was CD4+ T cells from PBMCs. The source is a human donor with Susac syndrome.

The genes are TRBV28 and TRBJ1-3; no clear D. Looked up from germline, CDR1 is MDHEN and CDR2 is SYDVKM. Deletions cut 5 bases from V and 1 base from J, with 12 bases between. CDR3 length equals 15 residues. The CDR3 bases are TGTGCCAGCAGTGAAGGACGGAGATCTGGAAACACCATATATTTT. Protein product: CASSEGRRSGNTIYF.

The chain carries TRBV29-1 and TRBJ2-2; 9 bases match TRBD1. Losses at the gene ends were 4 bases for V and 5 bases for J; bases not matched to a gene: 11. This CDR3 has 16 residues. Germline V gives CDR1 SQVTM, CDR2 ANQGSEA. The DNA for the CDR3 is TGCAGCGTTGGGGCCTGGGGGACAGGGCGGACCGGGGAGCTGTTTTTT. This gives the protein CSVGAWGTGRTGELFF.

This clonotype was found once. The chain has TRBV29-1 and TRBJ1-2, with D perhaps TRBD1 (6 bases). V was trimmed by 6 bases and J by 11 bases, leaving 16 bases between them. This CDR3 is 11 amino acids long. From germline, CDR1 is SQVTM and CDR2 ANQGSEA. The CDR3 sequence: CSVLTGSRYTF. The DNA for the CDR3 is TGCAGCGTGCTTACAGGGAGCCGATACACCTTC.

The V call is TRBV3-1, the J call TRBJ1-5, with a tentative D call TRBD1 (5 bases). Deletions cut 3 bases from V and 4 bases from J, with 10 bases between. Germline V gene sequence: CDR1 LGHDT, CDR2 YNNKEL (reference sequence). The length of the CDR3 is 14 residues. The CDR3 region is CASSQDGGNQPQHF. In DNA, the CDR3 is TGTGCCAGCAGCCAGGATGGGGGGAATCAGCCCCAGCATTTT.

V gene TRBV18 combines with J gene TRBJ2-1, with 8 positions matching TRBD2. The CDR3 is 16 residues long. From germline, CDR1 is KGHSH and CDR2 LQKENI. The junction had 7 bases not matched to a gene; V was cut back by 0 bases and J by 6 bases. The CDR3 loop reads CASSPPTSGSFNEQFF. The CDR3 DNA reads TGTGCCAGCTCACCACCCACGAGCGGGAGTTTCAATGAGCAGTTCTTC.

This rearrangement joins TRBV2 to TRBJ2-5; D is tentatively TRBD1 or TRBD2 (6 bases each). Germline V gene lookup returns CDR1 SNHLY and CDR2 FYNNEI. The CDR3 contains 14 residues. V dropped 4 bases and J dropped 0 bases, with 9 bases sitting between them. CDR3 amino acids: CASSGGAYQETQYF. In DNA form, the CDR3 reads TGTGCCAGCAGTGGGGGGGCGTACCAAGAGACCCAGTACTTC.

This clonotype was observed a single time. V usage is TRBV6-5 and J usage is TRBJ2-3; a possible D gene is TRBD1 (5 bases). The germline V gene has CDR1 MNHEY and CDR2 SVGAGI. Deletions cut 2 bases from V and 1 base from J, with 7 bases between. The length of the CDR3 is 14 residues. This CDR3 is CASSYLQGTDTQYF. Written as DNA, the CDR3 is TGTGCCAGCAGTTACCTACAGGGCACAGATACGCAGTATTTT.

The DNA of the CDR3 is TGTGCCAGCAGTAATCGGGAGGGCCATCGGGAGACCCAGTACTTC. Amino acid sequence: CASSNREGHRETQYF. The chain recombines TRBV27 with TRBJ2-5, with TRBD2 matching over 8 bases. The CDR3 is 15 amino acids. Germline loops: CDR1 MNHEY, CDR2 SMNVEV (reference sequence). Unmatched junction bases numbered 10, after V lost 5 bases and J lost 5 bases.

The chain links TRBV29-1 to TRBJ1-5, with unresolved D. CDR3 size: 15 residues. Trimming left V 4 bases short and J 3 bases short, with 16 bases between. CDR1 SQVTM and CDR2 ANQGSEA come from the germline V gene. The CDR3 DNA follows: TGCAGCGTTGCGGAGGGAGGAGGGAACAATCAGCCCCAGCATTTT. Translation gives CSVAEGGGNNQPQHF.

V and J are TRBV30 and TRBJ2-3, with a weak D call TRBD2 (6 bases). Trimming stripped 5 bases from V and 0 bases from J, with 12 bases between. CDR1 and CDR2 from the germline V gene are GTSNPN and SVGIG (reference sequence). This CDR3 region has 14 residues. Here the CDR3 reads CAWRKAGSTDTQYF. As DNA, the CDR3 is TGTGCCTGGCGGAAAGCGGGTAGCACAGATACGCAGTATTTT. The entire variable domain, with the rest obtained from reference TRBV30 and TRBJ2-3, is as follows: SQTIHQWPATLVQPVGSPLSLECTVEGTSNPNLYWYRQAAGRGLQLLFYSVGIGQISSEVPQNLSASRPQDRQFILSSKKLLLSDSGFYLCAWRKAGSTDTQYFGPGTRLTVL.

V is TRBV30 and J is TRBJ2-7; 12 bases map to TRBD2. Germline lookup yields CDR1 GTSNPN and CDR2 SVGIG (reference sequence). Losses at the gene ends were 2 bases for V and 6 bases for J; bases not matched to a gene: 11. The CDR3 contains 16 residues. The CDR3 coding sequence is TGTGCCTGGAGTCTCGGACTAGCGGGACGTTCTGCCGAGCAGTACTTC. This gives the protein CAWSLGLAGRSAEQYF.

The gene calls are TRBV6-2 or TRBV6-3 and TRBJ2-3, with a possible D match to TRBD2 (5 bases). The germline V gene has CDR1 MNHEY and CDR2 SVGEGT. This CDR3 contains 13 residues. The ends were cut back, 2 bases at V and 5 bases at J, with 8 bases in the middle. CDR3 amino acids: CASSYRTVDTQYF. The DNA for the CDR3 is TGTGCCAGCAGTTACCGGACTGTAGATACGCAGTATTTT.

This sequence joins TRBV5-1 and TRBJ1-3; no clear D. The V gene's germline CDR1 is SGHRS and CDR2 YFSETQ. With 5 bases removed from V and 2 bases from J, the gap between germline ends came to 8 bases. The CDR3 covers 13 residues. The CDR3 bases are TGCGCCAGCAGAACGGGGACTGGAAACACCATATATTTT. It is translated as CASRTGTGNTIYF.

Written as DNA, the CDR3 is TGCAGCGCCGGGACAGTCAAAGAGACCCAGTACTTC. As protein: CSAGTVKETQYF. This sequence joins TRBV29-1 and TRBJ2-5; TRBD1 agrees at 7 bases. The germline gives CDR1 SQVTM, CDR2 ANQGSEA. The CDR3 is 12 amino acids. J was trimmed by 3 bases and V by 7 bases; bases with no gene match: 5. The variable domain in full, completed from reference TRBV29-1 and TRBJ2-5, reads SAVISQKPSRDICQRGTSLTIQCQVDSQVTMMFWYRQQPGQSLTLIATANQGSEATYESGFVIDKFPISRPNLTFSTLTVSNMSPEDSSIYLCSAGTVKETQYFGPGTRLLVL.

The rearrangement uses TRBV3-1 and TRBJ2-5, with unresolved D. V was pared by 0 bases and J by 2 bases, with 7 bases between. CDR1 and CDR2 from the germline V gene are LGHDT and YNNKEL (reference sequence). The CDR3 sequence is 14 residues long. This chain's CDR3 is CASSQDVRQETQYF. The CDR3 DNA reads TGTGCCAGCAGCCAAGACGTCAGACAAGAGACCCAGTACTTC.

V usage is TRBV10-3 and J usage is TRBJ1-1; tentatively, D is TRBD1 (5 bases). Looked up from germline, CDR1 is ENHRY and CDR2 is SYGVKD. Trimming took 6 bases from V and 4 from J, leaving 15 bases between them. CDR3 length: 14 residues. CDR3 in DNA: TGTGCCATCAGAGATAGGGGATCGGGCACTGAAGCTTTCTTT. Translating it yields CAIRDRGSGTEAFF.

With regard to this clonotype: The junction differs from germline at one of its ends, possibly a read error. The chain has TRBV7-7 and TRBJ2-7; the D call may be TRBD1 or TRBD2 (5 bases each). The germline V gene has CDR1 SSHAT and CDR2 FNYEAQ (reference sequence). The CDR3 runs 15 residues. In DNA form, the CDR3 reads TGTGCTAGCAGCTTGGGACGTGGGAAGTCATACGAGCAGTACTTC. Its protein is CASSLGRGKSYEQYF.

The chain couples TRBV4-3 to TRBJ2-7; D is unclear. In germline, CDR1 is LGHNA, CDR2 YSLEER. The CDR3 extends over 15 amino acids. Trimming pared 5 bases from V and 6 bases from J, leaving 20 bases between. The CDR3 here is CASSVSYAESLEQYF. Here the CDR3 DNA reads TGCGCCAGCAGCGTAAGTTACGCGGAGTCGCTCGAGCAGTACTTC.

The chain recombines TRBV19 with TRBJ2-2, with 8 bases lining up with TRBD1. The junction had 7 bases not matched to a gene; V was cut back by 7 bases and J by 6 bases. Germline V gives CDR1 LNHDA, CDR2 SQIVND (reference sequence). This CDR3 has 14 amino acids. The CDR3 bases are TGTGCCAGTAAGGACAGGGACAGGTCCGGGGAGCTGTTTTTT. It specifies CASKDRDRSGELFF.

V gene TRBV20-1 combines with J gene TRBJ2-1; D remains unclear. The CDR3 spans 15 residues. Germline V gene sequence: CDR1 DFQATT, CDR2 SNEGSKA (reference sequence). With 1 base removed from V and 5 bases from J, the gap between germline ends came to 15 bases. CDR3 loop: CSARGGSVSNNEQFF. The CDR3, as DNA: TGCAGTGCTAGAGGCGGCAGCGTTTCCAACAATGAGCAGTTCTTC.

This chain links TRBV30 with TRBJ1-2; no clear D. Per germline, CDR1 GTSNPN and CDR2 SVGIG (reference sequence). The germline V and J ends were trimmed by 3 bases and 2 bases, with 10 bases remaining between them. This CDR3 is 13 amino acids long. The CDR3 loop is CAWRMQGNYGYTF. CDR3 bases: TGTGCCTGGAGAATGCAAGGGAACTATGGCTACACCTTC.

With regard to this clonotype: The junction departs from germline at one end; a sequencing error may be responsible. This rearrangement joins TRBV15 to TRBJ2-3; D is possibly TRBD1 (5 bases). CDR3 length equals 13 residues. Per the germline V gene, CDR1 is LNHNV and CDR2 is YYDKDF (reference sequence). The DNA for the CDR3 is TGTGCCGCCAGACAGACTAGCACAGATACGCAGTATTTT. Its translation is CAARQTSTDTQYF.

V usage is TRBV29-1 and J usage is TRBJ1-1; D is undetermined. This CDR3 is built from 12 residues. In germline, CDR1 is SQVTM, CDR2 ANQGSEA. Deletions cut 6 bases from V and 5 bases from J, with 13 bases between. Here the CDR3 reads CSVVLGRTEAFF. DNA of the CDR3: TGCAGCGTCGTCTTAGGGCGGACTGAAGCTTTCTTT.

The chain recombines TRBV6-5 with TRBJ2-1; the match to TRBD2 covers 15 bases. V gave up 6 bases and J gave up 6 bases; unmatched junction bases: 3. Germline loops: CDR1 MNHEY, CDR2 SVGAGI. This CDR3 spans 15 amino acids. This chain's CDR3 is CASRGLAGGGNEQFF. CDR3 coding DNA: TGTGCCAGCAGGGGACTAGCGGGGGGAGGCAATGAGCAGTTCTTC.

Regarding this clonotype: A read error may produce the germline difference seen at one junction end. This chain uses TRBV5-6 with TRBJ1-5; possibly TRBD1 for D (6 bases). The CDR3 runs 15 residues. Germline CDR1 SGHDT, CDR2 YYEEEE. The CDR3 sequence: CASSLAGGGKQPQHF. The CDR3 nucleotides are TGTGCCAGCAGCTTGGCTGGGGGGGGCAAGCAGCCCCAGCATTTT. The full variable domain, rest sourced from reference TRBV5-6 and TRBJ1-5, is DAGVTQSPTHLIKTRGQQVTLRCSPKSGHDTVSWYQQALGQGPQFIFQYYEEEERQRGNFPDRFSGHQFPNYSSELNVNALLLGDSALYLCASSLAGGGKQPQHFGDGTRLSIL.

V is TRBV29-1 and J is TRBJ2-1, with D possibly called TRBD1 or TRBD2 (5 bases each). CDR1 is SQVTM, CDR2 ANQGSEA, per germline. V lost 7 bases and J 0 bases, leaving 13 bases between the germline ends. The CDR3 covers 14 residues. As DNA, the CDR3 is TGCAGCGCCCGGGACCCCTACTCCTACAATGAGCAGTTCTTC. This sequence encodes CSARDPYSYNEQFF.

This rearrangement joins TRBV30 to TRBJ1-5; D ambiguous. CDR1 and CDR2 from the germline V gene are GTSNPN and SVGIG (reference sequence). There are 14 residues in the CDR3. V lost 1 base, J lost 2 bases, and 9 bases lay in between. CDR3 in amino acids: CAWSGIGGNQPQHF. CDR3 nucleotides: TGTGCCTGGAGTGGAATCGGGGGCAATCAGCCCCAGCATTTT.

The chain has TRBV12-3 or TRBV12-4 and TRBJ2-3; possible D gene TRBD1, 6 bases. V was pared by 3 bases and J by 4 bases, with 8 bases between. The CDR3 length is 13 residues. CDR3 sequence reads: CASSFRGADTQYF. The DNA of the CDR3 is TGTGCCAGCAGTTTCAGGGGCGCAGATACGCAGTATTTT.

The V call is TRBV9, the J call TRBJ1-2; 8 nucleotides line up with TRBD1. This CDR3 comprises 16 residues. V gave up 7 bases and J gave up 7 bases; unmatched junction bases: 18. Germline CDR1 is SGDLS and CDR2 is YYNGEE. The CDR3 DNA reads TGTGCCAGCTCCGTCTTTGATGGGACAGGACGATTTGGCTACACCTTC. It is translated as CASSVFDGTGRFGYTF.

This clonotype was seen only once. The chain couples TRBV19 to TRBJ2-2, with D unclear. Germline values: CDR1 LNHDA, CDR2 SQIVND (reference sequence). Trimming took off 5 bases at V and 1 base at J, with 11 bases between the two ends. The CDR3 is 15 residues long. As DNA, the CDR3 is TGTGCCAGTAGTCACAGAACTGTGAACACCGGGGAGCTGTTTTTT. Encoded protein: CASSHRTVNTGELFF.